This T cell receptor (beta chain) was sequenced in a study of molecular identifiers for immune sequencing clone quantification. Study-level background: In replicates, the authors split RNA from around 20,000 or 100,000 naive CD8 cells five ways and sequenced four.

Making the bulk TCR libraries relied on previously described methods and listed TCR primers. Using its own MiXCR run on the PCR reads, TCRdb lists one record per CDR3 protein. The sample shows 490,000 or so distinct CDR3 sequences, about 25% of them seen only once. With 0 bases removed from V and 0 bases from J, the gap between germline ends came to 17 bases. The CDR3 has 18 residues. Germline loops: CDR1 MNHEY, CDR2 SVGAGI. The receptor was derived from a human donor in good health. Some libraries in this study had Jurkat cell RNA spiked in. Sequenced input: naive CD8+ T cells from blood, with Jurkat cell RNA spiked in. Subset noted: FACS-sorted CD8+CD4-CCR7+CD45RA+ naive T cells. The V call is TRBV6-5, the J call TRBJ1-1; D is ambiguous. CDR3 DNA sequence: TGTGCCAGCAGTTACTCCTTTGCCCGGGTGGGGATGAACACTGAAGCTTTCTTT. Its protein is CASSYSFARVGMNTEAFF.